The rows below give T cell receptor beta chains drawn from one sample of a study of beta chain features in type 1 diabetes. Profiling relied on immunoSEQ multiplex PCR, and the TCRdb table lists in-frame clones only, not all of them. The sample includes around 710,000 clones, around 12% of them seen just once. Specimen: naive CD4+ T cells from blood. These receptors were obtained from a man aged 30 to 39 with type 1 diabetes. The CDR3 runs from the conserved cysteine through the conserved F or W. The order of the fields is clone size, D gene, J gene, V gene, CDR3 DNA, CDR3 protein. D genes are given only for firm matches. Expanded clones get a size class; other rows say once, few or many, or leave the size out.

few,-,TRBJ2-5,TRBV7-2,TGTGCCAGCAGCTTGCGGACGGTACGACAAGAGACCCAGTACTTC,CASSLRTVRQETQYF
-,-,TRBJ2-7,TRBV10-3,TGTGCCATCAGTGAAGATAACCGATGGCGCGAGCAGTACTTC,CAISEDNRWREQYF
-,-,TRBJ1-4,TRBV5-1,TGCGCCAGCAGCTTTTTGGGAGCTCTTGGGGAAAAACTGTTTTTT,CASSFLGALGEKLFF
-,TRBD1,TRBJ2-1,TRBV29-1,TGCAGCGTTGACTCCGAGACAGGGGTCAATGAGCAGTTCTTC,CSVDSETGVNEQFF
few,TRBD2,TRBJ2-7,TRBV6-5,TGTGCCAGCAGTGCCAGCGGGGGCGGCTACGAGCAGTACTTC,CASSASGGGYEQYF
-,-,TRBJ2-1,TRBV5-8,TGTGCCAGCAGCTTGTCAGGGGCCTCCTACAATGAGCAGTTCTTC,CASSLSGASYNEQFF
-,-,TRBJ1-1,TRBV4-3,TGCGCCAGCAGCTCGTGGGGAACCAACACTGAAGCTTTCTTT,CASSSWGTNTEAFF
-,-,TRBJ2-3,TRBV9,TGTGCCAGCAGCGTAGAGGTGTTAAGGGATACGCAGTATTTT,CASSVEVLRDTQYF
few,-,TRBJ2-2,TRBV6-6,TGTGCCAGCAGTCCCACGGGACATGAGAACACCGGGGAGCTGTTTTTT,CASSPTGHENTGELFF
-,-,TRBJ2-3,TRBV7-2,TGTGCCAGCAGCTTAGGGGCTACACGCACAGATACGCAGTATTTT,CASSLGATRTDTQYF
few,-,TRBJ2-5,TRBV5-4,TGTGCCAGCAGCTCCCCCAGACGCCAAGAGACCCAGTACTTC,CASSSPRRQETQYF
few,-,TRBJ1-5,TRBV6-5,TGTGCCAGCAGATACAGGTCAGGGCAGCAGCCCCAGCATTTT,CASRYRSGQQPQHF